This T cell receptor (beta chain) was recovered during a study of blood T cell repertoires in COVID-19. About the research overall: COVID-19 samples collected from the United States, Italy and Spain covered acute and convalescent phases. The cDNA or gDNA used as material had been derived from T cells, B-cell-depleted T cells, or PBMCs.

How the authors handled the data: Estimation of nucleated cell counts relied on the amplification of reference gene primers. Libraries were prepared by immunoSEQ multiplex PCR; TCRdb keeps only in-frame clonotypes and omits some of them. D and trimming were read from the DNA, whereas the V and J calls and clone size are those reported in that table. The table includes approximately 240,000 clones, about 88% detected once. The receptor was derived from a woman aged 40 to 49 who had recovered from COVID-19. The specimen sequenced was peripheral blood.

The CDR3 region is CASSLDRTGTNYGYTF. The CDR3 region has the DNA TGTGCCAGCAGCTTGGACCGGACAGGGACTAACTATGGCTACACCTTC. This chain connects TRBV5-4 to TRBJ1-2; 8 positions match TRBD1. Germline loops: CDR1 SGHNT, CDR2 YYREEE (reference sequence). CDR3 size: 16 residues. V trimming: 0 bases; J trimming: 0 bases; junction bases outside the gene matches: 4.